This TCR beta chain stems from a study of blood T cell repertoires in COVID-19. Study-level information: Some COVID-19 samples were acute and others convalescent; all came from the United States, Italy and Spain. PBMCs, B-cell-depleted T cells, or T cells were the source of the cDNA or gDNA that made up the material.

Original handling: How many nucleated cells were present was estimated from reference gene primer amplification. Data came from immunoSEQ multiplex PCR; TCRdb stores just in-frame clones and leaves some out. V, J and clone size derive from that table, while D and trimming were established from the DNA sequence. The sample includes over 150,000 clones, approximately 84% of them seen just once. V was clipped by 7 bases and J by 4 bases; unmatched bases: 24. CDR1 and CDR2 from the germline V gene are MDHEN and SYDVKM. The CDR3 spans 19 residues. The chain couples TRBV28 to TRBJ2-7, with 8 nucleotides matching TRBD2. This sequence was found in a man between 65 and 85 years old with active or convalescent COVID-19. Sequenced material: peripheral blood. The CDR3 nucleotides are TGTGCCAGCACCCCGTTGGGTGTCGGGAGGGGACCCGTCAGTTACGAGCAGTACTTC. This encodes CASTPLGVGRGPVSYEQYF.